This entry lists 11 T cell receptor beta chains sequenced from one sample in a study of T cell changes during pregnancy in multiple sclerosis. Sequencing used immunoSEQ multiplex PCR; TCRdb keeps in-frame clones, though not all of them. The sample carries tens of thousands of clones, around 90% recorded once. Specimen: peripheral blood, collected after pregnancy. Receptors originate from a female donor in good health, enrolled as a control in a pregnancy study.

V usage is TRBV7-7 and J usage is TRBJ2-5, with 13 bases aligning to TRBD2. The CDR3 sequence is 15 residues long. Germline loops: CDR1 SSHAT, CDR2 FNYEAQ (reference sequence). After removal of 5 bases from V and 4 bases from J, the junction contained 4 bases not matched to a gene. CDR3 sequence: CASSRTSGSLETQYF. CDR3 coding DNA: TGTGCCAGCAGCAGGACTAGCGGGAGTCTAGAGACCCAGTACTTC.

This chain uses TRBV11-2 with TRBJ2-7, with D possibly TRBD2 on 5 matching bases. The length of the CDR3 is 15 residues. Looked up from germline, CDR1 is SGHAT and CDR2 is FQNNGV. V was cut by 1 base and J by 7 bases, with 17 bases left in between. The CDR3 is CASSLGLEGLKEQYF. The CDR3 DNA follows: TGTGCCAGCAGCTTAGGGTTAGAGGGTCTGAAGGAGCAGTACTTC.

CDR3 sequence: CAWGTPVLRTIYF. CDR3 coding DNA: TGTGCCTGGGGGACTCCCGTACTTCGCACCATATATTTT. This sequence joins TRBV30 and TRBJ1-3; D is perhaps TRBD1 (5 bases). Germline V gene lookup returns CDR1 GTSNPN and CDR2 SVGIG (reference sequence). This CDR3 has 13 residues. The germline V and J ends were trimmed by 5 bases and 9 bases, with 17 bases remaining between them.

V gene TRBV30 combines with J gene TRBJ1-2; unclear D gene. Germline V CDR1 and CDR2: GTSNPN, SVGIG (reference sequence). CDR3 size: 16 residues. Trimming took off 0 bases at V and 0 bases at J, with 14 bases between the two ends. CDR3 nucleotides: TGTGCCTGGAGTGTATTACTAGCGGCTCCTAACTATGGCTACACCTTC. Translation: CAWSVLLAAPNYGYTF. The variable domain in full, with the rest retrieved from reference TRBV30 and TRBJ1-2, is SQTIHQWPATLVQPVGSPLSLECTVEGTSNPNLYWYRQAAGRGLQLLFYSVGIGQISSEVPQNLSASRPQDRQFILSSKKLLLSDSGFYLCAWSVLLAAPNYGYTFGSGTRLTVV.

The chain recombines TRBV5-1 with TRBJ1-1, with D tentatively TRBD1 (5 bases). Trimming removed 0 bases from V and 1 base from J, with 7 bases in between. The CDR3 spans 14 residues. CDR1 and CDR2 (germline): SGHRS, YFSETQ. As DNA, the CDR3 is TGCGCCAGCAGCTTGGCAGGGCCGAACACTGAAGCTTTCTTT. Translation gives CASSLAGPNTEAFF. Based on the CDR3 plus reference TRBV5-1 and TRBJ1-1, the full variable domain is KAGVTQTPRYLIKTRGQQVTLSCSPISGHRSVSWYQQTPGQGLQFLFEYFSETQRNKGNFPGRFSGRQFSNSRSEMNVSTLELGDSALYLCASSLAGPNTEAFFGQGTRLTVV.

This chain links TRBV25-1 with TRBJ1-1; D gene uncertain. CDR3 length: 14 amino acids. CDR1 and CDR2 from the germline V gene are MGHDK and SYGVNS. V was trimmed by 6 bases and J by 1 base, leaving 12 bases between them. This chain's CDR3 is CASSAPGSNTEAFF. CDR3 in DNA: TGTGCCAGCAGCGCTCCCGGGTCGAACACTGAAGCTTTCTTT.

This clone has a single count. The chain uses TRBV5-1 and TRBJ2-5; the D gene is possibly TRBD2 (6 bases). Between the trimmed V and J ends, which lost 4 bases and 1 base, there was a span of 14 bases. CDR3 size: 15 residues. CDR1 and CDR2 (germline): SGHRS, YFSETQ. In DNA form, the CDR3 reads TGCGCCAGCAGCCGCGACTTGGGAGGCCAAGAGACCCAGTACTTC. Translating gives CASSRDLGGQETQYF. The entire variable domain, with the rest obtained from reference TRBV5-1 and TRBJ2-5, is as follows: KAGVTQTPRYLIKTRGQQVTLSCSPISGHRSVSWYQQTPGQGLQFLFEYFSETQRNKGNFPGRFSGRQFSNSRSEMNVSTLELGDSALYLCASSRDLGGQETQYFGPGTRLLVL.

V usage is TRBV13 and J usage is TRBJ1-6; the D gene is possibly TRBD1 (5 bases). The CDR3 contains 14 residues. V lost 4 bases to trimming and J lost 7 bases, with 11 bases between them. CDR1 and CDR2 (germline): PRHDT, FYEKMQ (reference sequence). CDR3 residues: CASSWKGANSPLHF. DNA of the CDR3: TGTGCCAGCAGCTGGAAAGGGGCCAATTCACCCCTCCACTTT.

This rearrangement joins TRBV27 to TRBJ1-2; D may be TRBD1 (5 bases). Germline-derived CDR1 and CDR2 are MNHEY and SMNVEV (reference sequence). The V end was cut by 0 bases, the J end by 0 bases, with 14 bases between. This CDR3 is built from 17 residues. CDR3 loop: CASSLSAQGKANYGYTF. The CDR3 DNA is TGTGCCAGCAGTTTATCGGCTCAGGGCAAAGCTAACTATGGCTACACCTTC.

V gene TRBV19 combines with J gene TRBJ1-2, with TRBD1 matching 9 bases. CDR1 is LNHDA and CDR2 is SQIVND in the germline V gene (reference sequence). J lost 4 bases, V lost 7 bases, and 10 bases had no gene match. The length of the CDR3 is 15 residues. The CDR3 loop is CASMSAGQGSYGYTF. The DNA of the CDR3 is TGTGCCAGTATGTCGGCGGGACAGGGTAGCTATGGCTACACCTTC.

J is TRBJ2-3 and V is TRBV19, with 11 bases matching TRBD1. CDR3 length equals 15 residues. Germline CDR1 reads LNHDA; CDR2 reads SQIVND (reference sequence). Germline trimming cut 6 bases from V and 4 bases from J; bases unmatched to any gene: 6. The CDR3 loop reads CASSGRTGGADTQYF. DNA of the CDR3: TGTGCCAGTAGCGGCCGGACAGGGGGCGCAGATACGCAGTATTTT.